This TCR beta chain was captured by sequencing in a study of T cell repertoires in cytomegalovirus infection. Study summary: Public TCR beta signatures marked donors with CMV infection and the matching HLA.

TCRdb ran MiXCR on the reads and lists one entry per CDR3 protein. The profile shows under 350,000 distinct CDR3 sequences, 20% to 25% of them singletons. Study-level results: Across the ex vivo response, the dominant clonotypes were HLA-C-restricted CMV-specific TCR beta clonotypes. Individuals carrying CMV plus the relevant HLA were identified by cumulative frequency of public TCR beta families.

As to this clonotype: Antigen unknown.

Germline V CDR1 and CDR2: KGHDR, SFDVKD. The CDR3 loop spans 13 amino acids. Trimming removed 6 bases from V and 6 bases from J, with 14 bases in between. Source: cultured PBMCs, taken from culture after CMV antigen stimulation. The clonotype was recovered from a human donor in good health (CMV status not recorded). Some clones in this sample may be carry-over from other donors' samples. This chain uses TRBV24-1 with TRBJ2-7, with a tentative D call TRBD1 (6 bases). The CDR3 loop is CATSRDRRGEQYF. The CDR3 bases are TGTGCCACCAGTAGAGACAGGAGAGGCGAGCAGTACTTC.